Listed below are T cell receptor beta chains from one sample, sequenced in a study of somatic mutations in cytotoxic T cells in rheumatoid arthritis. Repertoires were generated with immunoSEQ multiplex PCR, while TCRdb's copy carries only in-frame clones and drops some. The sample records tens of thousands of clones, around four fifths being singletons. Input material: CD8+ T cells sorted from blood. These receptors were taken from an adult with rheumatoid arthritis. Both conserved end residues are part of each CDR3. The D gene is left open where the match is weak. Size tells how often a clone was seen (once, few, many) or the class of an expanded clone, and some rows leave it out.

clone_size	v_call	d_call	j_call	cdr3_aa	cdr3_nt
.	TRBV19	.	TRBJ2-3	CASKSSDLDTQYF	TGTGCCAGTAAGAGCAGCGACTTAGATACGCAGTATTTT
.	TRBV19	.	TRBJ1-5	CASSIVGALSLADQPQHF	TGTGCCAGTAGTATAGTGGGTGCGCTCTCCCTCGCTGACCAGCCCCAGCATTTT
.	TRBV7-8	.	TRBJ1-1	CASSARNTEAFF	TGTGCCAGCAGCGCCCGGAACACTGAAGCTTTCTTT
.	TRBV7-8	TRBD2	TRBJ2-1	CASSPGGLSGSNEQFF	TGTGCCAGCAGCCCAGGAGGCCTTAGCGGGAGCAATGAGCAGTTCTTC
.	TRBV5-1	.	TRBJ2-2	CASRPTDRTGELFF	TGCGCCAGCAGACCTACAGACAGGACCGGGGAGCTGTTTTTT
few	TRBV19	TRBD2	TRBJ2-7	CASSIVLAGFGEQYF	TGTGCCAGTAGTATCGTTCTAGCGGGGTTTGGCGAGCAGTACTTC
few	TRBV5-1	TRBD2	TRBJ2-5	CASSLGGLVKETQYF	TGCGCCAGCAGCTTAGGGGGACTAGTGAAAGAGACCCAGTACTTC
.	TRBV4-1	TRBD1	TRBJ1-1	CASSLRDRAMNTEAFF	TGCGCCAGCAGCCTCCGGGACAGGGCGATGAACACTGAAGCTTTCTTT
.	TRBV6-6	.	TRBJ1-2	CASSYSGGHYGYTF	TGTGCCAGCAGTTACTCGGGGGGGCACTATGGCTACACCTTC
.	TRBV4-3	.	TRBJ1-1	CASSQSREYTEAFF	TGCGCCAGCAGCCAGAGCAGGGAGTACACTGAAGCTTTCTTT
.	TRBV28	.	TRBJ1-2	CASSFYRDWGYTF	TGTGCCAGCAGTTTTTACAGGGATTGGGGCTACACCTTC
.	TRBV27	.	TRBJ2-2	CASSIANTGELFF	TGTGCCAGCAGTATAGCGAACACCGGGGAGCTGTTTTTT
.	TRBV6-5	.	TRBJ1-5	CASSYSRNQPQHF	TGTGCCAGCAGTTACTCCCGAAATCAGCCCCAGCATTTT
.	TRBV5-7	.	TRBJ1-5	CASSPRDLSNQPQHF	TGTGCCAGCAGCCCGAGGGATCTTAGCAATCAGCCCCAGCATTTT
few	TRBV27	.	TRBJ2-7	CASRGLSYEQYF	TGTGCCAGCAGGGGCCTCTCCTACGAGCAGTACTTC
.	TRBV4-3	.	TRBJ1-4	CASSPGGRGEKLFF	TGCGCCAGCAGCCCCGGGGGGCGAGGTGAAAAACTGTTTTTT
.	TRBV18	.	TRBJ2-7	CASSLRRENYEQYF	TGTGCCAGCTCACTTCGCAGGGAGAACTACGAGCAGTACTTC
.	TRBV7-6	TRBD2	TRBJ2-2	CASSRRLAGDTGELFF	TGTGCCAGCAGCCGAAGACTAGCGGGAGACACCGGGGAGCTGTTTTTT
.	TRBV7-9	TRBD1	TRBJ2-1	CASSSEGTGVNEQFF	TGTGCCAGCAGCTCAGAGGGGACAGGGGTCAATGAGCAGTTCTTC
.	TRBV10-1	TRBD1	TRBJ2-1	CASSEATGEYNEQFF	TGCGCCAGCAGTGAGGCTACAGGGGAGTACAATGAGCAGTTCTTC
.	TRBV5-1	TRBD2	TRBJ2-5	CASSPGLAGYQETQYF	TGCGCCAGCAGCCCCGGGTTAGCGGGGTACCAAGAGACCCAGTACTTC
.	TRBV27	TRBD2	TRBJ2-1	CASSWGGDDEQFF	TGTGCCAGCAGCTGGGGGGGAGACGATGAGCAGTTCTTC
.	TRBV27	.	TRBJ2-1	CASSIVPPGPLGLNEQFF	TGTGCCAGCAGTATCGTCCCCCCCGGACCCCTCGGACTCAATGAGCAGTTCTTC
.	TRBV5-4	.	TRBJ2-7	CASRPWGGSPYEQYF	TGTGCCAGCAGACCTTGGGGAGGTTCCCCCTACGAGCAGTACTTC
once	TRBV5-1	.	TRBJ2-1	CASNFLLSTGDNEQFF	TGCGCCAGCAACTTTTTACTTTCAACAGGAGACAATGAGCAGTTCTTC
.	TRBV28	.	TRBJ2-7	CASSLPDGPYEQYF	TGTGCCAGCAGTCTTCCGGACGGACCCTACGAGCAGTACTTC
.	TRBV9	TRBD1	TRBJ1-6	CASSPSDRQNSPLHF	TGTGCCAGCAGCCCCTCGGACAGGCAGAATTCACCCCTCCACTTT
.	TRBV5-6	.	TRBJ2-7	CASSLAWRNYEQYF	TGTGCCAGCAGCTTGGCCTGGCGGAACTACGAGCAGTACTTC
.	TRBV5-6	.	TRBJ1-1	CASSLAGLAFF	TGTGCCAGCAGCTTGGCGGGGTTAGCTTTCTTT
.	TRBV6-6	.	TRBJ2-1	CASSQLVANNEQFF	TGTGCCAGCAGTCAGCTAGTGGCCAACAATGAGCAGTTCTTC
once	TRBV7-6	.	TRBJ1-1	CASSLSGRDTEAFF	TGTGCCAGCAGCTTATCGGGTAGGGACACTGAAGCTTTCTTT
.	TRBV2	.	TRBJ1-5	CASSEAGVSNQPQHF	TGTGCCAGCAGTGAGGCAGGAGTTAGCAATCAGCCCCAGCATTTT